This entry lists 26 T cell receptor beta chains sequenced from one sample in a study of blood T cell repertoires in COVID-19. Profiling relied on immunoSEQ multiplex PCR, and the TCRdb table lists in-frame clones only, not all of them. Of some 240,000 clones in the sample, roughly 81% are singletons; the top ten hold 6.5% to 9.5%. Material for sequencing was peripheral blood. Receptor source: a woman aged 80 or over with COVID-19, enrolled during active disease.

The chain joins TRBV5-6 to TRBJ2-1; D possibly corresponds to TRBD2 (6 bases). Trimming left V 1 base short and J 10 bases short, with 18 bases between. The CDR3 is made up of 15 amino acids. The germline V gene encodes CDR1 SGHDT and CDR2 YYEEEE. The CDR3 region has the DNA TGTGCCAGCAGCTTGTGGGGACTCCTACTAATGGAGCAGTTCTTC. It is translated as CASSLWGLLLMEQFF.

V is TRBV18 and J is TRBJ2-2; a possible D gene is TRBD1 (5 bases). The V end lost 6 bases, the J end lost 8 bases, and 22 bases lay between the germline ends. The CDR3 has 16 residues. Germline CDR1 and CDR2: KGHSH and LQKENI. CDR3 sequence (DNA): TGTGCCAGCTCGCCTCAGGGTATCACCGTTTCTGGGGAGCTGTTTTTT. It yields the protein CASSPQGITVSGELFF.

V usage is TRBV7-6 and J usage is TRBJ2-1; 11 bases are a match to TRBD2. CDR3 length: 15 residues. The V segment lost 5 bases and the J segment 2 bases; nucleotides outside the gene matches: 2. Germline assignment: CDR1 SGHVS and CDR2 FNYEAQ. CDR3 in amino acids: CASSPSGGPYNEQFF. CDR3 DNA: TGTGCCAGCAGCCCTAGCGGGGGGCCCTACAATGAGCAGTTCTTC.

The gene calls are TRBV28 and TRBJ2-5, with D perhaps TRBD1 (5 bases). Germline V gene sequence: CDR1 MDHEN, CDR2 SYDVKM. The CDR3 runs to 13 residues. Trimming removed 3 bases from V and 4 bases from J, with 9 bases in between. CDR3 nucleotide sequence: TGTGCCAGCAGTTTTCAGGGTTCAGAGACCCAGTACTTC. Translation: CASSFQGSETQYF.

The chain is built from TRBV7-9 and TRBJ1-2, with 10 positions matching TRBD1. Germline V gene sequence: CDR1 SEHNR, CDR2 FQNEAQ (reference sequence). V trimming: 5 bases; J trimming: 3 bases; junction bases outside the gene matches: 9. This CDR3 is built from 16 residues. CDR3 coding DNA: TGTGCCAGCAGCGCCCTGACAGGGGGCGCCCACTATGGCTACACCTTC. Amino acid sequence: CASSALTGGAHYGYTF.

V is TRBV10-3 and J is TRBJ2-5, with D tentatively TRBD1 (6 bases). This CDR3 is 14 amino acids long. V shed 8 bases and J shed 1 base, with 14 bases lying between them. The germline V gene encodes CDR1 ENHRY and CDR2 SYGVKD. CDR3 sequence reads: CAIGREGVQETQYF. In DNA, the CDR3 is TGTGCCATCGGGCGAGAGGGGGTCCAAGAGACCCAGTACTTC.

This rearrangement joins TRBV30 to TRBJ2-1; 14 positions agree with TRBD2. There are 14 residues in the CDR3. Germline V gene sequence: CDR1 GTSNPN, CDR2 SVGIG (reference sequence). The CDR3 reads CAPTGTSGRSEQFF. The CDR3 DNA reads as TGTGCTCCGACCGGGACTAGCGGGAGAAGTGAGCAGTTCTTC.

The rearrangement links TRBV7-6 to TRBJ2-2; TRBD2 matches 9 bases. From germline, CDR1 is SGHVS and CDR2 FNYEAQ. The CDR3 spans 15 residues. V gave up 5 bases and J gave up 6 bases; unmatched junction bases: 7. CDR3 residues: CASSLTSGGAGELFF. For the CDR3, the DNA is TGTGCCAGCAGCCTGACTAGCGGTGGGGCCGGGGAGCTGTTTTTT.

The J gene is TRBJ2-7, the V gene TRBV5-1; 7 bases are shared with TRBD2. The CDR3 extends over 14 amino acids. Germline V gene data show CDR1 as SGHRS and CDR2 as YFSETQ. J gave up 5 bases and V 5 bases, and 10 bases lay outside the gene matches. This CDR3 is CASSRWEGQNEQYF. CDR3 in DNA: TGCGCCAGCAGTCGGTGGGAGGGCCAGAACGAGCAGTACTTC.

V is TRBV5-4 and J is TRBJ2-1, with 7 bases lining up with TRBD2. CDR1 is SGHNT, CDR2 YYREEE, per germline (reference sequence). The CDR3 extends over 14 amino acids. The junction had 6 bases not matched to a gene; V was cut back by 0 bases and J by 9 bases. CDR3 sequence (DNA): TGTGCCAGCAGCTTGGGGGGAGGGGCGGGTGAGCAGTTCTTC. Protein: CASSLGGGAGEQFF.

This clone came up a few times. The chain joins TRBV6-6 to TRBJ2-1, with a weak D call TRBD1 (5 bases). V was trimmed by 7 bases and J by 2 bases, leaving 6 bases between them. This CDR3 has 12 amino acids. Germline CDR1 reads MNHNY; CDR2 reads SVGAGI (reference sequence). DNA for the CDR3: TGTGCCAGCAAAGGGGCCTACAATGAGCAGTTCTTC. This translates into CASKGAYNEQFF.

V and J are TRBV6-2 or TRBV6-3 and TRBJ1-5; TRBD1 aligns across 8 bases. CDR1 and CDR2 (germline): MNHEY, SVGEGT. Trimming at V came to 5 bases and at J to 5 bases, leaving 8 bases not matched to a gene. This CDR3 is 15 amino acids long. CDR3 protein: CASSPGTGYDQPQHF. The CDR3 DNA reads TGTGCCAGCAGTCCCGGGACAGGATACGATCAGCCCCAGCATTTT.

V and J are TRBV29-1 and TRBJ2-3; 13 bases are shared with TRBD2. Germline V lookup: CDR1 SQVTM, CDR2 ANQGSEA. CDR3 size: 14 residues. After removal of 7 bases from V and 1 base from J, the junction contained 2 bases not matched to a gene. This CDR3 is CSAGLAGGTDTQYF. The CDR3 DNA sequence: TGCAGCGCTGGACTAGCGGGGGGCACAGATACGCAGTATTTT.

The V and J genes are TRBV11-3 and TRBJ1-1, with a tentative D call TRBD1 (6 bases). The CDR3 is 15 amino acids. Germline V lookup: CDR1 SGHNT, CDR2 YENEEA. The germline V and J ends were trimmed by 4 bases and 4 bases, with 16 bases remaining between them. CDR3 nucleotides: TGTGCCAGCAGCTACACACCGGGACATGGCACTGAAGCTTTCTTT. Translated, it gives CASSYTPGHGTEAFF.

The chain links TRBV3-1 (or the pseudogene TRBV3-2) to TRBJ2-2; 11 nucleotides align to TRBD1. Germline values: CDR1 LGHDT, CDR2 YNNKEL (reference sequence). V trimming: 4 bases; J trimming: 7 bases; junction bases outside the gene matches: 5. The length of the CDR3 is 15 residues. In DNA, the CDR3 is TGTGCCAGCAGCCCTCGGGACAGGGGGGTCGGGGAGCTGTTTTTT. Encoded protein: CASSPRDRGVGELFF.

The chain is built from TRBV5-8 and TRBJ2-2, with 11 bases fitting TRBD1. Germline V gene data show CDR1 as SGHTS and CDR2 as YDEGEE. V was pared by 2 bases and J by 2 bases, with 2 bases of the junction left unmatched. This CDR3 contains 16 residues. The CDR3 DNA reads as TGTGCCAGCAGCTTTAGGACAGGGGGCAACACCGGGGAGCTGTTTTTT. Translation: CASSFRTGGNTGELFF.

V and J are TRBV7-2 and TRBJ2-4; D unclear. The V and J ends lost 2 bases and 0 bases respectively, with 11 bases between them. The CDR3 contains 16 residues. Germline CDR1 is SGHTA and CDR2 is FQGNSA. CDR3 in DNA: TGTGCCAGCAGCTTAAGCCCAGGAATAGCCAAAAACATTCAGTACTTC. Translated: CASSLSPGIAKNIQYF.

This clone was detected once. This chain links TRBV3-1 (or the pseudogene TRBV3-2) with TRBJ2-5; the D gene is possibly TRBD1 (6 bases). Trimming removed 0 bases at V and 0 bases at J, with 26 bases between. Germline CDR1 LGHDT, CDR2 YNNKEL (reference sequence). This CDR3 comprises 21 residues. The CDR3 reads CASSQEIAMAGEGDYQETQYF. CDR3 DNA sequence: TGTGCCAGCAGCCAAGAGATCGCTATGGCGGGCGAGGGGGATTACCAAGAGACCCAGTACTTC.

The chain carries TRBV19 and TRBJ1-5; D unclear. The CDR3 is 16 amino acids. The ends were cut back, 3 bases at V and 3 bases at J, with 15 bases in the middle. Germline V CDR1 and CDR2: LNHDA, SQIVND (reference sequence). The CDR3 reads CASSILRRGNNQPQHF. The CDR3 coding sequence is TGTGCCAGTAGTATCCTGAGGAGAGGGAACAATCAGCCCCAGCATTTT.

As to this clone: The sample has other DNA sequences that encode this CDR3 too. The chain joins TRBV18 to TRBJ1-2; 10 positions match TRBD1. Germline-derived CDR1 and CDR2 are KGHSH and LQKENI. V gave up 6 bases and J gave up 4 bases; unmatched junction bases: 8. The CDR3 extends over 15 amino acids. The CDR3 DNA reads TGTGCCAGCTCTCCCGGGACAGGGGAAGCCTATGGCTACACCTTC. This sequence encodes CASSPGTGEAYGYTF. Variable domain in full (rest from reference TRBV18 and TRBJ1-2): NAGVMQNPRHLVRRRGQEARLRCSPMKGHSHVYWYRQLPEEGLKFMVYLQKENIIDESGMPKERFSAEFPKEGPSILRIQQVVRGDSAAYFCASSPGTGEAYGYTFGSGTRLTVV.

The chain uses TRBV24-1 and TRBJ1-1; perhaps TRBD1 as D (6 bases). V was cut by 3 bases and J by 10 bases, with 8 bases left in between. This CDR3 has 11 amino acids. CDR1 and CDR2 (germline): KGHDR, SFDVKD. This CDR3 reads CATSDGRGAFF. In nucleotides, the CDR3 is TGTGCCACCAGTGATGGCAGGGGAGCTTTCTTT.

This clone appeared a few times. The chain carries TRBV3-1 (or the pseudogene TRBV3-2) and TRBJ2-3; D is possibly TRBD1 (5 bases). This CDR3 is built from 16 residues. Germline V gene sequence: CDR1 LGHDT, CDR2 YNNKEL (reference sequence). With 4 bases removed from V and 6 bases from J, the gap between germline ends came to 20 bases. The CDR3, as DNA: TGTGCCAGCAGCCCCTCCTCCGGACACTCTGGGGATACGCAGTATTTT. Translating it yields CASSPSSGHSGDTQYF.

The CDR3 region is CATSEGQGANEKLFF. DNA of the CDR3: TGTGCCACCAGTGAAGGGCAGGGGGCTAATGAAAAACTGTTTTTT. The chain employs TRBV24-1 and TRBJ1-4, with 7 bases identical to TRBD1. The CDR3 length is 15 residues. The germline V gene encodes CDR1 KGHDR and CDR2 SFDVKD. V shed 4 bases, J shed 3 bases, and the junction held 4 bases outside the gene matches.

This clone was counted between two and nine times. V usage is TRBV2 and J usage is TRBJ1-2, with 9 bases that match TRBD1. J was trimmed by 4 bases and V by 5 bases; bases with no gene match: 2. CDR1 is SNHLY, CDR2 FYNNEI, per germline. There are 13 residues in the CDR3. The DNA for the CDR3 is TGTGCCAGCAGTCCGGGACAGGGCTATGGCTACACCTTC. Translated, it gives CASSPGQGYGYTF.

This clone was seen a single time. The chain couples TRBV18 to TRBJ1-2, with TRBD1 identical over 7 bases. V shed 6 bases and J 8 bases; nucleotides not matched to a gene: 18. CDR3 size: 16 residues. Germline V lookup: CDR1 KGHSH, CDR2 LQKENI. This chain's CDR3 is CASSLGTAERTRGYTF. CDR3 DNA: TGTGCCAGCTCCCTCGGGACAGCTGAAAGGACAAGGGGCTACACCTTC.

The chain employs TRBV9 and TRBJ1-4; 11 bases line up with TRBD1. The CDR3 sequence is 16 residues long. V shed 1 base, J shed 7 bases, and the junction held 6 bases outside the gene matches. CDR1 is SGDLS and CDR2 is YYNGEE in the germline V gene. The CDR3 here is CASSVLSGTGGEKLFF. The CDR3 DNA is TGTGCCAGCAGCGTATTGTCAGGGACAGGGGGTGAAAAACTGTTTTTT.